What follows is one T cell receptor beta chain and its context. The CDR3 contains 13 residues. V was cut by 4 bases and J by 6 bases, with 10 bases left in between. Original handling: Reference gene primers were amplified, and this amplification served to estimate nucleated cell counts. The protocol was immunoSEQ multiplex PCR, while the TCRdb copy is restricted to in-frame clones and leaves out a portion. V, J and clone size are those of that table, while D and trimming were read from the DNA. The table shows 65,000 to 95,000 clones, with over 70% occurring only once. This entry is derived from a study of blood T cell repertoires in COVID-19. Study-level background: Acute-phase and convalescent COVID-19 samples originated in the United States, Italy and Spain. PBMCs, B-cell-depleted T cells, or T cells provided the cDNA or gDNA that made up the material.

The sequenced material came from peripheral blood. The V call is TRBV12-3 or TRBV12-4, the J call TRBJ2-1; D gene uncertain. This receptor was identified in a human donor in a cohort sampled during active COVID-19. The CDR3 here is CASSSYLVNEQFF. In DNA, the CDR3 is TGTGCCAGCAGTTCCTACTTAGTCAATGAGCAGTTCTTC.